The clone carrying this TCR beta chain was detected many times. The sample is drawn from a study of T cells in Graves' hyperthyroidism and ophthalmopathy. Background on the study: At initial diagnosis, before any treatment had begun, peripheral blood was obtained.

Amplified regions were TCR beta CDR3 sequences from RNA transcripts. Primed by the HTBI set, a first-round RT-PCR was run on the TCR CDR3. MiXCR was run by TCRdb on the multiplex PCR reads, yielding one entry per CDR3 protein. Altogether around 350,000 distinct CDR3 sequences are present, 13% to 15% being singletons, with the ten largest covering roughly a fifth. The sequenced sample consisted of blood. The receptor was derived from a woman aged 55-75 years with Graves' ophthalmopathy.

DNA for the CDR3: TGTGCCAGCAGCCCTATATCTAGAAGCAGGGGGTCCTCCTACGAGCAGTACTTC. Translation gives CASSPISRSRGSSYEQYF. This rearrangement joins TRBV11-2 to TRBJ2-7; 7 positions agree with TRBD1. The length of the CDR3 is 18 residues. Germline CDR1 SGHAT, CDR2 FQNNGV. Trimming took 5 bases from V and 0 from J; bases not matched to a gene: 16.